This is a list of T cell receptor beta chains from one sample in a study of T cells of healthy individuals. TCRdb itself ran the 5' RACE reads through MiXCR, one entry per CDR3 protein. The top ten hold about 8.9% of the sample, which has some 41,000 distinct CDR3 sequences, about 4.5% seen once. The receptors were sampled from a human donor in good health. Each CDR3 is given with its conserved first and last residue. D genes are given only for firm matches. Size values are once, few and many counts, or a class for expanded clones, and some rows have none.

CDR3 protein: CASSQGELAGAEGEQFF; CDR3 DNA: TGCGCCAGCAGCCAAGGAGAACTAGCGGGAGCCGAAGGTGAGCAGTTCTTC; J gene: TRBJ2-1; clone size: many; V gene: TRBV4-3; D gene: TRBD2
CDR3 protein: CASSVRAGGWSDTQYF; CDR3 DNA: TGTGCCAGCAGCGTACGGGCGGGGGGGTGGTCAGATACGCAGTATTTT; J gene: TRBJ2-3; clone size: -; V gene: TRBV9; D gene: TRBD2
CDR3 protein: CASSPGGSGSINEQFF; CDR3 DNA: TGTGCCAGCAGCCCTGGGGGGAGCGGGAGCATTAATGAGCAGTTCTTC; J gene: TRBJ2-1; clone size: many; V gene: TRBV12-3/TRBV12-4; D gene: TRBD2
CDR3 protein: CASSLLGQDQPQHF; CDR3 DNA: TGCGCCAGCAGCTTGTTGGGCCAAGATCAGCCCCAGCATTTT; J gene: TRBJ1-5; clone size: few; V gene: TRBV5-1; D gene: -
CDR3 protein: CASSEWGLYNQPQHF; CDR3 DNA: TGTGCCAGCAGTGAATGGGGGTTATACAATCAGCCCCAGCATTTT; J gene: TRBJ1-5; clone size: many; V gene: TRBV2; D gene: -
CDR3 protein: CASSLGPSEGEQFF; CDR3 DNA: TGCGCCAGCAGCTTGGGGCCTTCGGAAGGTGAGCAGTTCTTC; J gene: TRBJ2-1; clone size: few; V gene: TRBV5-4; D gene: -
CDR3 protein: CASSPGHSNYGYNF; CDR3 DNA: TGTGCCAGCAGCCCAGGACACAGCAACTATGGCTACAACTTC; J gene: TRBJ1-2; clone size: -; V gene: TRBV7-3; D gene: -
CDR3 protein: CASSYFTWGNQPQHF; CDR3 DNA: TGTGCCAGCAGTTATTTCACCTGGGGCAATCAGCCCCAGCATTTT; J gene: TRBJ1-5; clone size: few; V gene: TRBV6-5; D gene: -
CDR3 protein: CASSRDRGGSSEAFF; CDR3 DNA: TGTGCCAGCAGTCGGGACAGGGGTGGTAGCTCTGAAGCTTTCTTT; J gene: TRBJ1-1; clone size: -; V gene: TRBV2; D gene: TRBD1
CDR3 protein: CASSPGTANQPQHF; CDR3 DNA: TGTGCCAGCAGTCCCGGGACAGCTAATCAGCCCCAGCATTTT; J gene: TRBJ1-5; clone size: -; V gene: TRBV2; D gene: TRBD1
CDR3 protein: CSARDGPTYGYTF; CDR3 DNA: TGCAGCGCTAGGGACGGGCCCACCTATGGCTACACCTTC; J gene: TRBJ1-2; clone size: many; V gene: TRBV29-1; D gene: -
CDR3 protein: CASSLGQVQETQYF; CDR3 DNA: TGTGCCAGCAGCCTGGGACAGGTACAAGAGACCCAGTACTTC; J gene: TRBJ2-5; clone size: many; V gene: TRBV11-2; D gene: TRBD1
CDR3 protein: CASSLDQRGQYF; CDR3 DNA: TGCGCCAGCAGCTTGGATCAAAGAGGGCAGTACTTC; J gene: TRBJ2-7; clone size: many; V gene: TRBV5-1; D gene: -
CDR3 protein: CASSYGENTEAFF; CDR3 DNA: TGTGCCAGCAGTTACGGGGAGAACACTGAAGCTTTCTTT; J gene: TRBJ1-1; clone size: many; V gene: TRBV6-2/TRBV6-3; D gene: -
CDR3 protein: CASSLIPDRGGGYTF; CDR3 DNA: TGTGCCAGCAGTTTAATCCCGGACAGGGGAGGCGGCTACACCTTC; J gene: TRBJ1-2; clone size: many; V gene: TRBV27; D gene: TRBD1
CDR3 protein: CSVGRQGGAGANVLTF; CDR3 DNA: TGCAGCGTTGGGAGACAGGGGGGTGCTGGGGCCAACGTCCTGACTTTC; J gene: TRBJ2-6; clone size: many; V gene: TRBV29-1; D gene: TRBD1
CDR3 protein: CASTPVPGPPPNQPQHF; CDR3 DNA: TGTGCCAGCACTCCGGTCCCCGGGCCGCCCCCCAATCAGCCCCAGCATTTT; J gene: TRBJ1-5; clone size: -; V gene: TRBV6-2/TRBV6-3; D gene: -
CDR3 protein: CSVALAGGTDTQYF; CDR3 DNA: TGCAGCGTTGCCCTAGCGGGAGGCACAGATACGCAGTATTTT; J gene: TRBJ2-3; clone size: many; V gene: TRBV29-1; D gene: TRBD2
CDR3 protein: CASSFLATQETQYF; CDR3 DNA: TGTGCCAGCAGTTTTCTGGCGACCCAAGAGACCCAGTACTTC; J gene: TRBJ2-5; clone size: -; V gene: TRBV27; D gene: -
CDR3 protein: CSARDRDRLNNEQFF; CDR3 DNA: TGCAGTGCTAGAGATAGGGACAGACTCAACAATGAGCAGTTCTTC; J gene: TRBJ2-1; clone size: many; V gene: TRBV20-1; D gene: TRBD1
CDR3 protein: CASGLLTSTETQYF; CDR3 DNA: TGTGCTAGTGGTTTGTTAACTAGCACAGAGACCCAGTACTTC; J gene: TRBJ2-5; clone size: many; V gene: TRBV12-5; D gene: -
CDR3 protein: CASSLNVGGRDGYTF; CDR3 DNA: TGTGCCAGCAGTTTAAATGTAGGGGGGCGAGATGGCTACACCTTC; J gene: TRBJ1-2; clone size: many; V gene: TRBV28; D gene: -
CDR3 protein: CASSLYGDSNQPQHF; CDR3 DNA: TGCGCCAGCAGCTTGTACGGCGATAGCAATCAGCCCCAGCATTTT; J gene: TRBJ1-5; clone size: few; V gene: TRBV5-1; D gene: -
CDR3 protein: CASSFGGENQPQHF; CDR3 DNA: TGTGCCAGCAGCTTCGGTGGCGAAAATCAGCCCCAGCATTTT; J gene: TRBJ1-5; clone size: many; V gene: TRBV7-3; D gene: -
CDR3 protein: CSATLSAGGGNTEAFF; CDR3 DNA: TGCAGTGCTACTCTTTCAGCCGGGGGTGGGAACACTGAAGCTTTCTTT; J gene: TRBJ1-1; clone size: -; V gene: TRBV20-1; D gene: -
CDR3 protein: CASGAGDSYEQYF; CDR3 DNA: TGTGCCAGCGGAGCGGGAGACTCCTACGAGCAGTACTTC; J gene: TRBJ2-7; clone size: many; V gene: TRBV7-6; D gene: TRBD2
CDR3 protein: CASIPGMNTEAFF; CDR3 DNA: TGTGCCAGCATCCCGGGGATGAACACTGAAGCTTTCTTT; J gene: TRBJ1-1; clone size: few; V gene: TRBV28; D gene: -
CDR3 protein: CASSPPGLALETQYF; CDR3 DNA: TGTGCCAGCTCACCACCGGGACTAGCTTTGGAGACCCAGTACTTC; J gene: TRBJ2-5; clone size: few; V gene: TRBV18; D gene: TRBD2
CDR3 protein: CASSLSPGVLNTEAFF; CDR3 DNA: TGCGCCAGCAGCTTGAGTCCGGGGGTACTGAACACTGAAGCTTTCTTT; J gene: TRBJ1-1; clone size: -; V gene: TRBV5-1; D gene: -
CDR3 protein: CASSSLRGTGRGNTIYF; CDR3 DNA: TGTGCCAGCAGTTCCCTCCGTGGGACAGGGCGTGGAAACACCATATATTTT; J gene: TRBJ1-3; clone size: many; V gene: TRBV27; D gene: TRBD1
CDR3 protein: CASSQLMAQAGYEQYF; CDR3 DNA: TGTGCCAGCAGCCAGCTGATGGCACAGGCTGGCTACGAGCAGTACTTC; J gene: TRBJ2-7; clone size: many; V gene: TRBV4-2; D gene: -
CDR3 protein: CASSPLGGSEAFF; CDR3 DNA: TGTGCCAGCTCACCCCTTGGGGGGTCTGAAGCTTTCTTT; J gene: TRBJ1-1; clone size: many; V gene: TRBV18; D gene: -
CDR3 protein: CASSLVRSSGDEIPGITF; CDR3 DNA: TGTGCCAGCAGCTTAGTAAGAAGTTCAGGAGACGAAATCCCGGGCATCACCTTC; J gene: TRBJ1-2; clone size: many; V gene: TRBV7-9; D gene: -
CDR3 protein: CASSLRQGETDTQYF; CDR3 DNA: TGTGCCAGCAGTTTACGACAGGGTGAAACAGATACGCAGTATTTT; J gene: TRBJ2-3; clone size: many; V gene: TRBV6-4; D gene: TRBD1
CDR3 protein: CASSERAQHSYEQYF; CDR3 DNA: TGTGCCAGCAGTGAAAGGGCGCAGCACTCCTACGAGCAGTACTTC; J gene: TRBJ2-7; clone size: many; V gene: TRBV6-1; D gene: -
CDR3 protein: CASTPGEYDTQYF; CDR3 DNA: TGTGCCAGCACACCAGGGGAATACGATACGCAGTATTTT; J gene: TRBJ2-3; clone size: many; V gene: TRBV2; D gene: -
CDR3 protein: CASSRDRGIAEAFF; CDR3 DNA: TGTGCCAGCAGTAGAGACAGGGGCATAGCTGAAGCTTTCTTT; J gene: TRBJ1-1; clone size: many; V gene: TRBV6-5; D gene: TRBD1
CDR3 protein: CASSSFPTYNEQFF; CDR3 DNA: TGTGCCAGCAGTTCTTTTCCGACTTACAATGAGCAGTTCTTC; J gene: TRBJ2-1; clone size: many; V gene: TRBV7-2; D gene: -
CDR3 protein: CASSLQGKNSPLHF; CDR3 DNA: TGTGCCAGTAGCCTCCAGGGGAAAAATTCACCCCTCCACTTT; J gene: TRBJ1-6; clone size: -; V gene: TRBV19; D gene: -
CDR3 protein: CASSHGGSGGYTF; CDR3 DNA: TGTGCCAGCAGCCACGGGGGCTCTGGCGGCTACACCTTC; J gene: TRBJ1-2; clone size: many; V gene: TRBV7-8; D gene: -
CDR3 protein: CAISESWQARSPGNTIYF; CDR3 DNA: TGTGCCATCAGTGAGTCATGGCAGGCAAGAAGCCCTGGAAACACCATATATTTT; J gene: TRBJ1-3; clone size: many; V gene: TRBV10-3; D gene: -
CDR3 protein: CASHSHRVGEAFF; CDR3 DNA: TGTGCCAGCCATTCCCACCGGGTTGGTGAAGCTTTCTTT; J gene: TRBJ1-1; clone size: many; V gene: TRBV2; D gene: -
CDR3 protein: CASSLNTGQGNNQPQHF; CDR3 DNA: TGTGCCAGCAGTTTAAATACCGGCCAGGGGAACAATCAGCCCCAGCATTTT; J gene: TRBJ1-5; clone size: many; V gene: TRBV12-3/TRBV12-4; D gene: -
CDR3 protein: CATSRDPDSYNEQFF; CDR3 DNA: TGTGCCACCAGCAGAGATCCTGACTCCTACAATGAGCAGTTCTTC; J gene: TRBJ2-1; clone size: -; V gene: TRBV15; D gene: -
CDR3 protein: CASSRQGYEQFF; CDR3 DNA: TGCGCCAGCAGCCGCCAGGGGTATGAGCAGTTCTTC; J gene: TRBJ2-1; clone size: few; V gene: TRBV4-1; D gene: -
CDR3 protein: CASSDRANYGYTF; CDR3 DNA: TGTGCCAGCAGCGACAGAGCTAACTATGGCTACACCTTC; J gene: TRBJ1-2; clone size: few; V gene: TRBV2; D gene: -
CDR3 protein: CASSLLEGEWAFF; CDR3 DNA: TGTGCCAGCAGTTTACTCGAGGGGGAATGGGCTTTCTTT; J gene: TRBJ1-1; clone size: many; V gene: TRBV12-3/TRBV12-4; D gene: -
CDR3 protein: CASSFGQGYGNTEAFF; CDR3 DNA: TGTGCCAGCAGCTTTGGACAGGGGTACGGAAACACTGAAGCTTTCTTT; J gene: TRBJ1-1; clone size: many; V gene: TRBV7-2; D gene: TRBD1
CDR3 protein: CASSQDRGIGTDTQYF; CDR3 DNA: TGTGCCAGCAGCCAAGATCGGGGGATCGGGACAGATACGCAGTATTTT; J gene: TRBJ2-3; clone size: -; V gene: TRBV3-1; D gene: -
CDR3 protein: CASRADSSYYNEQFF; CDR3 DNA: TGTGCCAGCAGGGCAGACAGTTCTTACTACAATGAGCAGTTCTTC; J gene: TRBJ2-1; clone size: many; V gene: TRBV14; D gene: -
CDR3 protein: CASSIIGLAPNEQFF; CDR3 DNA: TGTGCCAGTAGTATTATCGGACTAGCTCCTAATGAGCAGTTCTTC; J gene: TRBJ2-1; clone size: many; V gene: TRBV19; D gene: TRBD2
CDR3 protein: CATWGGQKLGYTF; CDR3 DNA: TGTGCCACCTGGGGGGGGCAGAAACTTGGCTACACCTTC; J gene: TRBJ1-2; clone size: -; V gene: TRBV24-1; D gene: -
CDR3 protein: CSAGLGANEQFF; CDR3 DNA: TGCAGCGCAGGGTTGGGGGCCAATGAGCAGTTCTTC; J gene: TRBJ2-1; clone size: many; V gene: TRBV29-1; D gene: -